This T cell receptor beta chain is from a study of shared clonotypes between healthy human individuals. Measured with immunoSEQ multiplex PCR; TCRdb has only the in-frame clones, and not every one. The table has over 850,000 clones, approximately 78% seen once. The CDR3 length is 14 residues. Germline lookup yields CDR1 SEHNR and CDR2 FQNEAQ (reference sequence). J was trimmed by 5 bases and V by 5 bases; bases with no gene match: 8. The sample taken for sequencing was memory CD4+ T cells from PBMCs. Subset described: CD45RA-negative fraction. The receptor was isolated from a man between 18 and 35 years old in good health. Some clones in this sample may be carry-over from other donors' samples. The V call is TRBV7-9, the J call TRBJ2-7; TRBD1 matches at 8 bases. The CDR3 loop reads CASSTGAGGNEQYF. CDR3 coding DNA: TGTGCCAGCAGCACAGGGGCAGGGGGCAACGAGCAGTACTTC.